This T cell receptor (beta chain) was identified during a study of T cell changes during pregnancy in multiple sclerosis. This table comes from immunoSEQ multiplex PCR, and its TCRdb copy is limited to in-frame clones, with some not included. The sample lists approximately 47,000 clones, 70% to 90% occurring once. The length of the CDR3 is 15 residues. In germline, CDR1 is LGHNA, CDR2 YSLEER. Unmatched junction bases numbered 5, after V lost 1 base and J lost 8 bases. V is TRBV4-3 and J is TRBJ2-1, with 10 bases fitting TRBD2. The clonotype comes from a female donor with multiple sclerosis, enrolled in a pregnancy study. The sample in question was peripheral blood, obtained in the first trimester of pregnancy. The CDR3 is CASSQALAGVYEQFF. CDR3 sequence (DNA): TGCGCCAGCAGCCAAGCCCTAGCGGGGGTTTATGAGCAGTTCTTC.